This T cell receptor (beta chain) was retrieved from a study of identical twins. General study findings and limits: Alpha sequences out of frame and shared by twins had excess low generation probability. Twin pairs had excess sharing that was weaker in beta out-of-frame sequences. Part of the zero-insertion signal could reflect confounding by invariant MAIT and iNKT cells.

A note on this clonotype: The target antigen is unknown.

Germline CDR1 DFQATT, CDR2 SNEGSKA (reference sequence). The CDR3 sequence is 14 residues long. The V and J ends lost 6 bases and 5 bases respectively, with 20 bases between them. The authors used template switching to add a universal primer site and gave cDNA unique molecular identifiers. TCRdb processed the 5' RACE reads anew with MiXCR; each CDR3 protein has one entry. The table includes roughly 250,000 distinct CDR3 sequences, over 11% detected once. Sequencing input: memory (CD45RO+) T cells sorted from blood. The source is a woman aged 18-30 years in good health. This chain links TRBV20-1 with TRBJ2-7; tentatively, D is TRBD1 (7 bases). In nucleotides, the CDR3 is TGCAGTGCCCCCCAGGCAGGGGGGACAAACGAGCAGTACTTC. Translation gives CSAPQAGGTNEQYF.